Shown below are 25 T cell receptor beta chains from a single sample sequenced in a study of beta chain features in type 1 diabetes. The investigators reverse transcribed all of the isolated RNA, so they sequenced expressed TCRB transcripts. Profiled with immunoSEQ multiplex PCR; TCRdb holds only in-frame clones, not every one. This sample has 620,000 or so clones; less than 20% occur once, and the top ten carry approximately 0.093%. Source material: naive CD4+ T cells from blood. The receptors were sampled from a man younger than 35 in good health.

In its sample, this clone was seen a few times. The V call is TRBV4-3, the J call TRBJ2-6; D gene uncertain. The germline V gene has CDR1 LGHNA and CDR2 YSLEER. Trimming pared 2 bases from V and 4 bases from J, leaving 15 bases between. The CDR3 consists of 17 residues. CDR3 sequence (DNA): TGCGCCAGCAGCCAACAAGCCCCGGGTTTGGGGGCCAACGTCCTGACTTTC. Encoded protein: CASSQQAPGLGANVLTF.

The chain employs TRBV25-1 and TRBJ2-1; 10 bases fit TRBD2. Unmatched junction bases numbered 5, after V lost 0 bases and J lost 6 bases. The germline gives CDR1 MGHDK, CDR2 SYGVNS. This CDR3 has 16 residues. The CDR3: CASSEYPSGSSNEQFF. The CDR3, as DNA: TGTGCCAGCAGTGAATATCCTAGCGGGAGTTCCAATGAGCAGTTCTTC.

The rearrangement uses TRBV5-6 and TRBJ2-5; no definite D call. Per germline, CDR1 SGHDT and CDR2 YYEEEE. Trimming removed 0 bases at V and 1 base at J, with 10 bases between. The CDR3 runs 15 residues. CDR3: CASSLALTFQETQYF. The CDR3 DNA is TGTGCCAGCAGCTTGGCCTTGACCTTCCAAGAGACCCAGTACTTC.

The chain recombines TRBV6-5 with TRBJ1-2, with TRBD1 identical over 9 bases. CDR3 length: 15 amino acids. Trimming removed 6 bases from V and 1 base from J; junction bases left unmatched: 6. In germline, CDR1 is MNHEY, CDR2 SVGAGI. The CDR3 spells CASSLTGGSNYGYTF. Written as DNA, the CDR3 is TGTGCCAGCAGCCTGACAGGGGGGAGTAACTATGGCTACACCTTC.

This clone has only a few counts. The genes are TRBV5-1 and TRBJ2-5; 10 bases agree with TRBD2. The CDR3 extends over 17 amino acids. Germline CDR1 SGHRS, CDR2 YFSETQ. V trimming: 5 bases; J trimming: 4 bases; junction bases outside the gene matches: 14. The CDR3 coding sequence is TGCGCCAGCAGATGGGGACTAGCGCCGAACGTGATAGAGACCCAGTACTTC. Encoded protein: CASRWGLAPNVIETQYF. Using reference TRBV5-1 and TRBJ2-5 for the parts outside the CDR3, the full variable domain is KAGVTQTPRYLIKTRGQQVTLSCSPISGHRSVSWYQQTPGQGLQFLFEYFSETQRNKGNFPGRFSGRQFSNSRSEMNVSTLELGDSALYLCASRWGLAPNVIETQYFGPGTRLLVL.

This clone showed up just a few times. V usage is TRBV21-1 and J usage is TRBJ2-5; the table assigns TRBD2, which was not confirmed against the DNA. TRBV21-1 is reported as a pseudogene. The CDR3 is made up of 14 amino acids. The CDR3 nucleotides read TGTGCCAGCAGCAAGTGGGGGGGACCAGAGACCCAGTACTTC. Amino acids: CASSKWGGPETQYF.

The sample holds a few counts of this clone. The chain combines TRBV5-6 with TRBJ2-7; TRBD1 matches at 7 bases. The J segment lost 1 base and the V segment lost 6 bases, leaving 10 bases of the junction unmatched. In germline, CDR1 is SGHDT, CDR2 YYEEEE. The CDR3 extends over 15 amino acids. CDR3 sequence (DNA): TGTGCCAGCAAAGGGGGCCCAGGGAATTCCTACGAGCAGTACTTC. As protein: CASKGGPGNSYEQYF.

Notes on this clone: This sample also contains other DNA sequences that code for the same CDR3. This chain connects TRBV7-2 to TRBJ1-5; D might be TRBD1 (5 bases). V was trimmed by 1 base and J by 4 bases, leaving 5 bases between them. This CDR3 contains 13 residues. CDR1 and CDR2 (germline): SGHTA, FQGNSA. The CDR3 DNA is TGTGCCAGCAGCTTAGACAGGAATCAGCCCCAGCATTTT. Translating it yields CASSLDRNQPQHF.

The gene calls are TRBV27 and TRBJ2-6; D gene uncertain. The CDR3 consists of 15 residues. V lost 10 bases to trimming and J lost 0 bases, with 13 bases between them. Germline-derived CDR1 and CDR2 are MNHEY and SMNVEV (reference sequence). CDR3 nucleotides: TGTGCCACCGCCACTGGCCTCTCTGGGGCCAACGTCCTGACTTTC. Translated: CATATGLSGANVLTF.

In DNA, the CDR3 is TGTGCCAGCAGCCCTAAACAACCGCTAGCGGGAGAGAGCACCGGGGAGCTGTTTTTT. Translating it yields CASSPKQPLAGESTGELFF. The V call is TRBV5-4, the J call TRBJ2-2; TRBD2 matches at 10 bases. Germline V gene lookup returns CDR1 SGHNT and CDR2 YYREEE (reference sequence). CDR3 length: 19 residues. The trim removed 4 bases at V and 4 bases at J, leaving 16 bases unmatched.

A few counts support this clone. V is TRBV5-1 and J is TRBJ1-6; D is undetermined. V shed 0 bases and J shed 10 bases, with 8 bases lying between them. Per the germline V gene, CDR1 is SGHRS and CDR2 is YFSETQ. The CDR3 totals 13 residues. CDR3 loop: CASSLGERSPLHF. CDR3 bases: TGCGCCAGCAGCTTGGGGGAACGCTCACCCCTCCACTTT.

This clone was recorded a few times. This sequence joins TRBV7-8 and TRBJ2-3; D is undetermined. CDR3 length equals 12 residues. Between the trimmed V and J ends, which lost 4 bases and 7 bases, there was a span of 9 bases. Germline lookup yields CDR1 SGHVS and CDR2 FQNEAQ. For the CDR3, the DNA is TGTGCCAGCAGCTCTGGGGTATATACGCAGTATTTT. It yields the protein CASSSGVYTQYF.

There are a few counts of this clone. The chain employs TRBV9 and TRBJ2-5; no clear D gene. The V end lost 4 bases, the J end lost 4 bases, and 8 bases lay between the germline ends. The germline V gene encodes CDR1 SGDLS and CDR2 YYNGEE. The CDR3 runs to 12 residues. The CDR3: CASSPSLETQYF. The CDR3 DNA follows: TGTGCCAGCAGCCCTAGTCTAGAGACCCAGTACTTC.

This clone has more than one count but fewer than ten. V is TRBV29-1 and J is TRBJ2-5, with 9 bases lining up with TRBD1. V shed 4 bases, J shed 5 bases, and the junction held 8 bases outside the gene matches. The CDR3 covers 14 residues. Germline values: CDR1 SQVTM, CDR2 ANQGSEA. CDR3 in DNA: TGCAGCGTTGCAGGGACAGGGTCATTGGAGACCCAGTACTTC. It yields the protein CSVAGTGSLETQYF.

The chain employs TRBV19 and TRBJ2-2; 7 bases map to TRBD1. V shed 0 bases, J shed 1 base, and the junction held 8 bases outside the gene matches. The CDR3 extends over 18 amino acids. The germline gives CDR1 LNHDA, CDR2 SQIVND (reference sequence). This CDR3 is CASSIDPDRAWNTGELFF. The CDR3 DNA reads TGTGCCAGTAGTATAGATCCCGACAGGGCCTGGAACACCGGGGAGCTGTTTTTT.

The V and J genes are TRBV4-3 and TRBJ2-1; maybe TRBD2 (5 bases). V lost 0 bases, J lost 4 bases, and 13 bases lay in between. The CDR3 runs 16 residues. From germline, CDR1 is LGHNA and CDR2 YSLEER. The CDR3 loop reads CASSQDPRTGYNEQFF. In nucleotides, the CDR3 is TGCGCCAGCAGCCAAGATCCTAGGACTGGATACAATGAGCAGTTCTTC.

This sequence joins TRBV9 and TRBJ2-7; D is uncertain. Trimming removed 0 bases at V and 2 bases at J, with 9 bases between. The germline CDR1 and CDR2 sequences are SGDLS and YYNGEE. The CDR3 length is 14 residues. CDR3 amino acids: CASSVGPNTYEQYF. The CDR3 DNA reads TGTGCCAGCAGCGTAGGTCCCAACACCTACGAGCAGTACTTC.

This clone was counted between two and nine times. The CDR3 loop is CASRPTNEDTQYF. DNA for the CDR3: TGTGCCAGCAGGCCGACTAACGAGGATACGCAGTATTTT. The chain has TRBV2 and TRBJ2-3, with a possible D match to TRBD2 (5 bases). Trimming removed 6 bases from V and 6 bases from J, with 13 bases in between. Germline CDR1 reads SNHLY; CDR2 reads FYNNEI. The CDR3 extends over 13 amino acids.

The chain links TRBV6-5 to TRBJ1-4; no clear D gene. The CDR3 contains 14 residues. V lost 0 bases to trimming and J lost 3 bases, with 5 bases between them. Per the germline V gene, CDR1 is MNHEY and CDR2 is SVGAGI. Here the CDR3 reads CASSYSRSNEKLFF. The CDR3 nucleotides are TGTGCCAGCAGTTACTCACGGTCTAATGAAAAACTGTTTTTT.

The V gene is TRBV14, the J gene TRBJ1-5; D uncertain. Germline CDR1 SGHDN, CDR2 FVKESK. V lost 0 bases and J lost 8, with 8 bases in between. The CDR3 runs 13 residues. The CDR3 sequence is CASSQDRWEPQHF. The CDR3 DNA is TGTGCCAGCAGCCAAGATCGTTGGGAGCCCCAGCATTTT.

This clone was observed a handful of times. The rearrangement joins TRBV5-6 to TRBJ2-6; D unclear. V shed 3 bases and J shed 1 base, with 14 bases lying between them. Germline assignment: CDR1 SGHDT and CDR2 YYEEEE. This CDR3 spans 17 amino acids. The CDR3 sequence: CASSWSGRVSGANVLTF. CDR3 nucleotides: TGTGCCAGCAGCTGGTCCGGACGTGTTTCTGGGGCCAACGTCCTGACTTTC.

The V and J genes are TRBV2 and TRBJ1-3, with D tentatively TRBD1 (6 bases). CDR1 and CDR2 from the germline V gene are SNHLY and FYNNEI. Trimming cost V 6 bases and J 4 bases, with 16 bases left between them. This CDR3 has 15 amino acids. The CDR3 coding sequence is TGTGCCAGCAGAGTACAGGGTACTTCGGGAAACACCATATATTTT. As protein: CASRVQGTSGNTIYF.

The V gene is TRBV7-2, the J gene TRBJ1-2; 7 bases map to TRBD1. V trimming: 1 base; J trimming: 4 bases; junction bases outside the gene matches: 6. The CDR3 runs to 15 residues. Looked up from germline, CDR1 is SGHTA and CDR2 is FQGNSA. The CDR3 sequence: CASSLGVGGSYGYTF. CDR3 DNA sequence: TGTGCCAGCAGCTTAGGGGTAGGGGGCAGCTATGGCTACACCTTC.

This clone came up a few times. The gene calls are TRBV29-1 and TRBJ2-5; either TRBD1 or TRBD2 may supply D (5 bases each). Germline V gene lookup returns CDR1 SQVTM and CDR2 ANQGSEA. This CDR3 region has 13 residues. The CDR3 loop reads CTVFGAHRETQYF. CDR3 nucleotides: TGCACCGTATTCGGGGCCCACAGGGAGACCCAGTACTTC.

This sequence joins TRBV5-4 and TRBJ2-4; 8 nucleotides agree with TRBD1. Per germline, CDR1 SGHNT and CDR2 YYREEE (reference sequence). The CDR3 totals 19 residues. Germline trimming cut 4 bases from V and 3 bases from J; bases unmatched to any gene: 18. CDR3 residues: CASSQENPAGGLGKNIQYF. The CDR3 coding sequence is TGTGCCAGCAGCCAAGAGAATCCCGCAGGGGGCTTAGGCAAAAACATTCAGTACTTC.